Described below is a single T cell receptor (beta chain) sequence and its context. Its specific antigen is unknown. The germline gene is not matched at one end of the junction; a read error may be the cause. Systemically healthy Caucasian individuals from Russia, some 40 in total and aged roughly 6 to 100 years, were included as donors. Each donor gave 9 to 10 milliliters of peripheral blood, collected into EDTA-treated Vacutainer tubes. Ficoll-Paque density-gradient centrifugation was used to isolate PBMCs, with at least 6.5 million per sample. Trizol reagent was used to extract total RNA from PBMCs, with at least 5.5 micrograms per sample. Naive CD45RAhigh/CD27high T cell percentages were measured by flow cytometry on a PBMC aliquot from every donor. Libraries came from 5' RACE. Reads for this sample came from an Illumina HiSeq 2500. A second PCR of roughly 7 to 12 cycles was run with a J-beta primer mix and a sample-barcoded 5' primer. A template-switch 5' adaptor carrying 12 random nucleotides introduced a unique molecular identifier onto each TCR beta cDNA molecule. Each sample yielded at least 3 million CDR3-containing paired-end reads. First-strand cDNA synthesis was performed from all RNA using the Mint cDNA synthesis kit, with priming by a TRBC-specific oligonucleotide. Following uracil-DNA glycosylase treatment, all cDNA underwent a first 18-cycle PCR with the universal primers M1SS and BC2_uni_R. The authors' pipeline ran thus. For normalization, 1 million high-quality reads, each with a distinct molecular identifier, were randomly selected from each sample. Reads with shared molecular identifiers were discarded instead of being binned into consensus sequences. MiTCR, with a Q25 quality threshold and the strictest error-elimination algorithm, was used for CDR3 identification, clonotype clustering and error correction. A nonparametric unseen species model using Euler transformation provided a lower-bound estimate of total TCR beta diversity. The raw public data were reprocessed by TCRdb itself: fastp quality trimming at Q25, MiXCR clonotype calling, in-frame beta chains only. Each entry merges the rows of one CDR3 protein and shows their most common DNA and genes. The V and J calls and clone size come from TCRdb's table, not from the authors' own analysis. The table for this sample lists around 700,000 distinct CDR3 sequences; around 25% of them were counted only once. The ten top clones hold roughly a tenth of the sample.

The data derive from a study of blood T cells in healthy people across ages (dated by TCRdb to between 2015 and 2017). About the full investigation: In model experiments, template switching captured about one uniquely barcoded TCR beta cDNA molecule for every two T cells. For two donors (one aged 18 to 29 and one aged 80 or older), the study analyzed two additional independent replicas of 1 million unique cDNA reads from the same blood draw. Age-related changes in TCR beta repertoire diversity were measured in the study by deep sequencing normalized with unique cDNA molecular identifiers. The donors were split into four age groups: young (average about 15 years), middle-aged (about 40), aged (around 67) and long-lived (under 90).

The paper as a whole reports these results and caveats: The CMV infection status of donors was not known, potentially confounding age-related changes in expanded clonotypes. Estimates of total diversity based on one million sequenced T cells were regarded as lower bounds and as underestimates. As age increased, observed TCR beta diversity per million T cells dropped in a roughly linear way, and a significant reduction was already evident by age about 40. The long-lived group showed more naive CD4+ T cells, fewer expanded clones and increased TCR diversity than the aged group, suggesting age selection. Conclusive comparison of naive and antigen-experienced compartments was prevented by the profiling of bulk unsorted PBMCs. A strong correlation was found between observed TCR beta diversity and the percentage of naive T cells measured by flow cytometry.

The germline V gene gives CDR1 as MDHEN and CDR2 as SYDVKM. The CDR3 covers 11 residues, taking in both the cysteine and the phenylalanine. Only the CDR3 portion is preserved as DNA: 33 bases, with reading frame beginning at the first base. In addition, the sample was reused for a study of T cells of mothers and their children. As that second paper reports: Nine systemically healthy Caucasian individuals, comprising three mothers and their six children, were included as donors. cDNA synthesis consumed the entire amount of extracted RNA, loaded at roughly 1.5 ug RNA in each 15 ul reaction. In the second PCR, the M1S primer introduced both the sample barcodes and 2-4 random nucleotides. Over 8.5 million TCR beta CDR3 reads were obtained for each mother, and millions of reads were obtained for each child. In both related and unrelated pairs, thymic selection shapes the output of TCR recombination in a similar way, with inherited differences having only a minor effect. Normalized repertoire overlap was always found to be slightly, but never significantly, higher in related mother-child pairs than in unrelated mother-child pairs. Persistent microchimeric T cell clones were not detected, at a sensitivity of approximately 100 clones per million clonotypes. The study used deep NGS to compare TCR beta repertoires of mothers and children, seeking features distinguishing related mother-child pairs from unrelated individuals. The mean age was roughly 44 +/- 4 years for the mothers and approximately 11 +/- 4 years for the children. After adapter ligation was performed with NEBNext reagents, the libraries were sequenced on an Illumina HiSeq 2000 with 100+100 nt paired-end reads. To prevent cross-contamination, the mother and child libraries were prepared one month apart and sequenced in separate runs. Between roughly 450,000 and 2,000,000 distinct TCR beta clonotypes were identified per donor. Naive TCR beta clonotypes were estimated from low-frequency clonotypes matched to each donor's FACS-determined naive share, without sorting.

Material: blood. This receptor was identified in a boy aged 5-17 years in good health. The sequence links TRBV28 to TRBJ1-2, with TRBD1 matching 8 junction bases. The CDR3 has the sequence CASRTGVGYTF. The bases read TGTGCCAGCAGGACAGGGGTGGGCTACACTTTC.